This TCR beta chain was captured by sequencing in a study of shared clonotypes between healthy human individuals. Only in-frame clones appear in the TCRdb table, and some are missing; sequencing was by immunoSEQ multiplex PCR. The repertoire holds more than 2,000,000 clones, more than 80% seen once, with roughly 0.36% in the top ten. Sequenced input: naive CD4+ T cells from PBMCs. The subset here: CD45RA+ positively selected. The sequence derives from a man younger than 35 in good health. Some clones in this sample may be carry-over from other donors' samples.

CDR3 loop: CASSYRGTGRGETQYF. The CDR3 bases are TGTGCCAGCAGTTACCGCGGGACAGGGAGAGGAGAGACCCAGTACTTC. The chain is built from TRBV6-5 and TRBJ2-5; 9 positions match TRBD1. The CDR3 is 16 residues long. Trimming removed 2 bases from V and 4 bases from J; junction bases left unmatched: 8. The germline V gene has CDR1 MNHEY and CDR2 SVGAGI.